Following are 19 T cell receptor beta chains from one sample sequenced in a study of Graves' ophthalmopathy and Graves' hyperthyroidism. TCR beta CDR3 amplification used RNA transcripts. HTBI-primed first-round RT-PCR preceded second-round multiplex PCR. TCRdb analysed the multiplex PCR reads with MiXCR anew, one entry per CDR3 protein. The data hold about 480,000 distinct CDR3 sequences, with 14% observed a single time. Specimen: blood. Source of these receptors: a woman aged 25-40 years with Graves' ophthalmopathy.

This clonotype was observed many times. The V gene is TRBV20-1, the J gene TRBJ2-7; TRBD1 aligns across 9 bases. Unmatched junction bases numbered 4, after V lost 8 bases and J lost 2 bases. This CDR3 comprises 12 residues. Germline V gives CDR1 DFQATT, CDR2 SNEGSKA (reference sequence). The chain's CDR3 is CSWTGATYEQYF. In DNA, the CDR3 is TGCAGTTGGACAGGGGCCACCTACGAGCAGTACTTC.

This sequence joins TRBV18 and TRBJ2-7, with 9 nucleotides matching TRBD1. J gave up 6 bases and V 6 bases, and 15 bases lay outside the gene matches. Germline CDR1 and CDR2: KGHSH and LQKENI. CDR3 length equals 16 residues. CDR3 residues: CASSRSLGTGSFEQYF. In DNA, the CDR3 is TGTGCCAGCTCGAGGTCCCTCGGGACAGGGTCGTTCGAGCAGTACTTC.

This clonotype was observed at least ten times. This chain links TRBV28 with TRBJ1-1, with D unclear. Trimming took 2 bases from V and 2 from J, leaving 12 bases between them. The CDR3 loop spans 15 amino acids. CDR1 and CDR2 (germline): MDHEN, SYDVKM. The CDR3 here is CASSLSAGKNTEAFF. CDR3 bases: TGTGCCAGCAGTTTAAGTGCGGGGAAAAACACTGAAGCTTTCTTT.

Ten or more counts support this clonotype. The V gene is TRBV28, the J gene TRBJ2-7; TRBD1 aligns across 9 bases. Per the germline V gene, CDR1 is MDHEN and CDR2 is SYDVKM. The trim removed 8 bases at V and 0 bases at J, leaving 8 bases unmatched. The CDR3 has 15 amino acids. CDR3 bases: TGTGCCAGCGAGTTCGGGACAGGGAGCTCCTACGAGCAGTACTTC. It specifies CASEFGTGSSYEQYF.

This clonotype was counted a few times. The chain carries TRBV18 and TRBJ1-1; D remains unclear. The germline V gene has CDR1 KGHSH and CDR2 LQKENI. The CDR3 totals 13 residues. V lost 5 bases and J lost 3, with 10 bases in between. The CDR3 nucleotides are TGTGCCAGCTCAAACAATGGGGACACTGAAGCTTTCTTT. This gives the protein CASSNNGDTEAFF. Filled out from reference TRBV18 and TRBJ1-1, the complete variable domain reads NAGVMQNPRHLVRRRGQEARLRCSPMKGHSHVYWYRQLPEEGLKFMVYLQKENIIDESGMPKERFSAEFPKEGPSILRIQQVVRGDSAAYFCASSNNGDTEAFFGQGTRLTVV.

This clonotype was recorded many times. The chain links TRBV27 to TRBJ1-1; D call uncertain. Trimming pared 5 bases from V and 4 bases from J, leaving 14 bases between. The germline V gene encodes CDR1 MNHEY and CDR2 SMNVEV (reference sequence). This CDR3 comprises 14 residues. CDR3 in DNA: TGTGCCAGCAGTCTACCCCCGCGGGTCACTGAAGCTTTCTTT. Its translation: CASSLPPRVTEAFF.

The CDR3 bases are TGTGCCAGCACCTTAAACTCGGAGCCACCTAATTCACCCCTCCACTTT. Encoded protein: CASTLNSEPPNSPLHF. J is TRBJ1-6 and V is TRBV28; the D is unclear. Trimming removed 7 bases at V and 6 bases at J, with 19 bases between. The CDR3 is 16 residues long. Looked up from germline, CDR1 is MDHEN and CDR2 is SYDVKM. The full variable domain, with the rest looked up from reference TRBV28 and TRBJ1-6, is DVKVTQSSRYLVKRTGEKVFLECVQDMDHENMFWYRQDPGLGLRLIYFSYDVKMKEKGDIPEGYSVSREKKERFSLILESASTNQTSMYLCASTLNSEPPNSPLHFGNGTRLTVT.

This clonotype was seen at least ten times. The CDR3 loop is CASSLYVTATTDYGYTF. The CDR3, as DNA: TGTGCCAGTAGTCTCTATGTTACCGCCACGACCGACTATGGCTACACCTTC. The V and J genes are TRBV19 and TRBJ1-2; D unresolved. The CDR3 loop spans 17 amino acids. Germline V gene sequence: CDR1 LNHDA, CDR2 SQIVND (reference sequence). V was cut by 5 bases and J by 3 bases, with 22 bases left in between.

This clonotype has a count of ten or more. J is TRBJ2-7 and V is TRBV5-1; 7 nucleotides agree with TRBD2. V lost 1 base and J lost 5; bases outside the gene matches: 12. CDR3 length: 16 residues. CDR1 and CDR2 (germline): SGHRS, YFSETQ. DNA of the CDR3: TGCGCCAGCAGCTTGTTTCCTACGGGCGGGAGTAACGAGCAGTACTTC. Its translation is CASSLFPTGGSNEQYF. Based on the CDR3 plus reference TRBV5-1 and TRBJ2-7, the full variable domain is KAGVTQTPRYLIKTRGQQVTLSCSPISGHRSVSWYQQTPGQGLQFLFEYFSETQRNKGNFPGRFSGRQFSNSRSEMNVSTLELGDSALYLCASSLFPTGGSNEQYFGPGTRLTVT.

This clonotype has at least ten counts. The chain carries TRBV6-1 and TRBJ2-7; 15 nucleotides match TRBD2. The CDR3 is 17 amino acids. The V gene's germline CDR1 is MNHNS and CDR2 SASEGT. V gave up 3 bases and J gave up 7 bases; unmatched junction bases: 10. CDR3 nucleotides: TGTGCCAGCAGTGATGCCGGGACTAGCGGGAGGAGGAGTGAGCAGTACTTC. Translated: CASSDAGTSGRRSEQYF.

This clonotype was detected ten times or more. This chain joins TRBV6-2 or TRBV6-3 and TRBJ2-7; D call uncertain. Germline V CDR1 and CDR2: MNHEY, SVGEGT. The CDR3 runs 16 residues. V was shortened by 4 bases and J by 3 bases, with 19 bases between the two germline ends. CDR3 region: CASSSTSNALGYEQYF. The CDR3 bases are TGTGCCAGCAGTTCCACCTCCAACGCCTTGGGCTACGAGCAGTACTTC.

In this sample, this clonotype turned up a few times. Its ends do not fully match the called genes, so a read error is possible. The genes are TRBV27 and TRBJ2-5, with D perhaps matching TRBD2 (5 bases). The germline gives CDR1 MNHEY, CDR2 SMNVEV (reference sequence). The CDR3 has 14 amino acids. CDR3 in amino acids: CASSLSISWETKYF. The CDR3 DNA is TGTGCCAGCAGTTTATCGATCAGCTGGGAGACCAAGTACTTC.

This clonotype was found many times. V and J are TRBV11-2 and TRBJ1-2; TRBD1 matches 10 bases. The CDR3 extends over 16 amino acids. J gave up 4 bases and V 0 bases, and 5 bases lay outside the gene matches. Germline V CDR1 and CDR2: SGHAT, FQNNGV. In DNA, the CDR3 is TGTGCCAGCAGCTTAGATCTGGGACAGGGGCTCTATGGCTACACCTTC. Protein sequence: CASSLDLGQGLYGYTF.

In this sample, this clonotype turned up many times. The rearrangement joins TRBV12-3 or TRBV12-4 to TRBJ1-6; unclear D gene. There are 14 residues in the CDR3. The V end lost 3 bases, the J end lost 7 bases, and 10 bases lay between the germline ends. The CDR3 reads CASSFRRLNSPLHF. In DNA form, the CDR3 reads TGTGCCAGCAGTTTTCGACGGCTAAATTCACCCCTCCACTTT.

This clonotype was counted ten times or more. This chain connects TRBV3-1 to TRBJ2-7; D unresolved. From germline, CDR1 is LGHDT and CDR2 YNNKEL (reference sequence). V lost 0 bases to trimming and J lost 4 bases, with 10 bases between them. The CDR3 length is 14 residues. The CDR3 spells CASSQDTGWYEQYF. CDR3 sequence (DNA): TGTGCCAGCAGCCAAGATACCGGGTGGTACGAGCAGTACTTC.

This clonotype was seen ten or more times. The V and J genes are TRBV12-3 or TRBV12-4 and TRBJ1-1, with a tentative D call TRBD1 (6 bases). Trimming took 4 bases from V and 6 from J, leaving 9 bases between them. The CDR3 contains 12 residues. CDR3 coding DNA: TGTGCCAGCAGTTACAGGGTGGCTGAAGCTTTCTTT. This codes for CASSYRVAEAFF.

This clonotype was counted many times. This chain links TRBV6-5 with TRBJ2-2; a possible D gene is TRBD2 (6 bases). The CDR3 has 17 residues. The germline V gene has CDR1 MNHEY and CDR2 SVGAGI. The ends were cut back, 6 bases at V and 4 bases at J, with 21 bases in the middle. DNA of the CDR3: TGTGCCAGCAGCCTACGGGGCGGGGCGGTAGGCACCGGGGAGCTGTTTTTT. It yields the protein CASSLRGGAVGTGELFF.

This clonotype was seen repeatedly, ten times or more. This rearrangement joins TRBV6-1 to TRBJ2-5; 8 bases are shared with TRBD2. V shed 5 bases, J shed 4 bases, and the junction held 6 bases outside the gene matches. The CDR3 is made up of 14 amino acids. The germline V gene encodes CDR1 MNHNS and CDR2 SASEGT. This chain's CDR3 is CASSPGTSLETQYF. In DNA, the CDR3 is TGTGCCAGCAGTCCCGGGACTAGTTTAGAGACCCAGTACTTC.

This clonotype has ten or more counts. The rearrangement links TRBV6-1 to TRBJ1-1; tentative D call: TRBD1 (6 bases). CDR3 length: 12 residues. CDR1 is MNHNS, CDR2 SASEGT, per germline. The V gene lost 3 bases and the J gene lost 4 bases, with 6 bases spanning the gap. The CDR3 region is CASSETGTEAFF. The CDR3 DNA sequence: TGTGCCAGCAGTGAGACAGGCACTGAAGCTTTCTTT.